The sequence of this TCR beta chain was determined in a study of beta chain features in type 1 diabetes. Study-wide results and caveats: Researchers report that Type 1 diabetes patients had moderately but significantly shorter TCRB CDR3s across all four CD4+ subsets.

Sequencing targeted expressed TCRB transcripts, as all isolated RNA had been reverse transcribed. Here immunoSEQ multiplex PCR was the method, and the copy in TCRdb shows in-frame clones only, minus some. The top ten hold 1% of the sample, which has 300,000 to 400,000 clones, roughly 8.8% seen once. CDR1 and CDR2 from the germline V gene are SGDLS and YYNGEE. The CDR3 runs to 15 residues. The V end lost 0 bases, the J end lost 4 bases, and 13 bases lay between the germline ends. About this clone itself: Its antigen is as yet unknown.

The chain links TRBV9 to TRBJ2-5, with D perhaps matching TRBD2 (6 bases). Sequenced sample: central memory CD4+ T cells from blood. The TCR sequence derives from a young man with type 1 diabetes. CDR3 protein: CASSVVGGTVETQYF. For the CDR3, the DNA is TGTGCCAGCAGCGTAGTCGGGGGTACCGTAGAGACCCAGTACTTC.